Sequencing of this T cell receptor (beta chain) was carried out in a study of blood T cell repertoires in COVID-19. Study in general: Material from acute and convalescent COVID-19 was sourced from the United States, Italy and Spain. PBMCs, B-cell-depleted T cells, or T cells were the source of the cDNA or gDNA that made up the material.

Source study methods: Amplified reference gene primers provided the basis for estimating nucleated cell counts. This table comes from immunoSEQ multiplex PCR, and its TCRdb copy is limited to in-frame clones, with some not included. The DNA gave D and trimming, while V, J and clone size come from that table. Altogether some 250,000 clones are present, 70% to 85% being singletons, with the ten largest covering roughly 9.6%. V dropped 1 base and J dropped 11 bases, with 21 bases sitting between them. Germline V CDR1 and CDR2: SGHKS, YYEKEE (reference sequence). The CDR3 is 16 residues long. This rearrangement joins TRBV5-5 to TRBJ1-4; D might be TRBD1 (5 bases). Sequences were obtained from peripheral blood. This TCR came from a woman older than 75 with acute or convalescent COVID-19. The CDR3 protein is CASSLRQGLGDGKLFF. The CDR3, as DNA: TGTGCCAGCAGCTTGAGGCAGGGCTTAGGCGATGGGAAACTGTTTTTT. Supplemented by reference TRBV5-5 and TRBJ1-4, the full variable domain reads DAGVTQSPTHLIKTRGQQVTLRCSPISGHKSVSWYQQVLGQGPQFIFQYYEKEERGRGNFPDRFSARQFPNYSSELNVNALLLGDSALYLCASSLRQGLGDGKLFFGSGTQLSVL.